The next 16 T cell receptor beta chains were all read from a single sample in a study of cytomegalovirus exposure and HLA in healthy donors. Profiling relied on immunoSEQ multiplex PCR, and the TCRdb table lists in-frame clones only, not all of them. The table has some 320,000 clones, approximately 90% seen once; the top ten hold 0.95% to 1.5%. Sequenced input: PBMCs. The receptors derive from a woman in her thirties in good health and CMV-seropositive.

The CDR3 loop is CSVDGKSSYNEQFF. The CDR3 DNA sequence: TGCAGCGTTGATGGTAAGAGCTCCTACAATGAGCAGTTCTTC. The genes are TRBV29-1 and TRBJ2-1; D call uncertain. CDR3 length equals 14 residues. In germline, CDR1 is SQVTM, CDR2 ANQGSEA. V was pared by 3 bases and J by 0 bases, with 9 bases between.

This chain links TRBV27 with TRBJ1-5, with D unresolved. Germline loops: CDR1 MNHEY, CDR2 SMNVEV (reference sequence). V lost 5 bases to trimming and J lost 2 bases, with 10 bases between them. CDR3 length equals 14 residues. This CDR3 reads CASSILGRNQPQHF. In DNA form, the CDR3 reads TGTGCCAGCAGTATATTAGGGCGCAATCAGCCCCAGCATTTT.

The chain has TRBV4-3 and TRBJ2-5, with TRBD1 as a possible D gene (6 bases). Germline V CDR1 and CDR2: LGHNA, YSLEER. The CDR3 length is 15 residues. V was trimmed by 1 base and J by 2 bases, leaving 11 bases between them. The CDR3 region has the DNA TGCGCCAGCAGCCAAGTTCCGACAGGTCAAGAGACCCAGTACTTC. It is translated as CASSQVPTGQETQYF.

The chain is built from TRBV18 and TRBJ2-7; 7 nucleotides agree with TRBD2. The CDR3 contains 13 residues. With 5 bases clipped from V and 7 bases from J, the junction kept 8 bases outside the gene matches. CDR1 KGHSH and CDR2 LQKENI come from the germline V gene. CDR3 DNA sequence: TGTGCCAGCTCAGGACGGGACTACGGTGAGCAGTACTTC. Translated: CASSGRDYGEQYF.

This rearrangement joins TRBV6-5 to TRBJ1-2; D unclear. The CDR3 contains 13 residues. Per germline, CDR1 MNHEY and CDR2 SVGAGI. V lost 4 bases and J lost 8, with 14 bases in between. CDR3 region: CASSLTHAKGYTF. The CDR3 bases are TGTGCCAGCAGTTTAACACATGCTAAAGGCTACACCTTC.

This chain connects TRBV18 to TRBJ2-7; either TRBD1 or TRBD2 may supply D (5 bases each). This CDR3 region has 15 residues. CDR1 and CDR2 from the germline V gene are KGHSH and LQKENI. The germline V and J ends were trimmed by 0 bases and 6 bases, with 15 bases remaining between them. CDR3 region: CASSPPNTGGREQYF. DNA for the CDR3: TGTGCCAGCTCACCACCGAATACAGGAGGACGCGAGCAGTACTTC.

The chain couples TRBV4-3 to TRBJ2-4; D is possibly TRBD1 or TRBD2 (5 bases each). V was trimmed by 4 bases and J by 0 bases, leaving 10 bases between them. The CDR3 runs to 15 residues. Germline lookup yields CDR1 LGHNA and CDR2 YSLEER. The CDR3 nucleotides are TGCGCCAGCAGCCCAGTGGGGACAGCCAAAAACATTCAGTACTTC. This translates into CASSPVGTAKNIQYF.

The chain uses TRBV7-3 and TRBJ2-1; 13 nucleotides match TRBD2. This CDR3 spans 17 amino acids. CDR1 and CDR2 (germline): SGHTA, FQGTGA. Unmatched junction bases numbered 4, after V lost 5 bases and J lost 0 bases. CDR3 in DNA: TGTGCCAGCAGCCCCGGGACTAGCGGGGCCTCCTACAATGAGCAGTTCTTC. Translation: CASSPGTSGASYNEQFF.

The chain combines TRBV7-6 with TRBJ2-5; tentatively, D is TRBD1 (5 bases). This CDR3 has 12 amino acids. Per the germline V gene, CDR1 is SGHVS and CDR2 is FNYEAQ. The V and J ends lost 5 bases and 4 bases respectively, with 8 bases between them. The CDR3 DNA follows: TGTGCCAGCAGCCAGGGCGGAGAGACCCAGTACTTC. It translates to CASSQGGETQYF.

The chain recombines TRBV6-6 with TRBJ1-2, with 8 bases that match TRBD1. Germline CDR1 reads MNHNY; CDR2 reads SVGAGI (reference sequence). This CDR3 spans 14 amino acids. Trimming took 7 bases from V and 2 from J; bases not matched to a gene: 6. CDR3 bases: TGTGCCAGCAACGACAGGGGAACAAACTATGGCTACACCTTC. Amino acids: CASNDRGTNYGYTF.

The rearrangement joins TRBV5-1 to TRBJ2-1, with TRBD2 identical over 7 bases. CDR1 is SGHRS and CDR2 is YFSETQ in the germline V gene. V lost 0 bases and J lost 8; bases outside the gene matches: 5. The CDR3 covers 14 residues. The CDR3 DNA follows: TGCGCCAGCAGCTTGGAACTAGCGCCAGATGAGCAGTTCTTC. Translation: CASSLELAPDEQFF.

This clone was seen a handful of times. The V call is TRBV5-4, the J call TRBJ2-2; TRBD2 matches 8 bases. With 4 bases clipped from V and 5 bases from J, the junction kept 7 bases outside the gene matches. Per the germline V gene, CDR1 is SGHNT and CDR2 is YYREEE (reference sequence). The CDR3 has 15 amino acids. CDR3 bases: TGTGCCAGCAGCAGCGGGACTAGTGGTACCGGGGAGCTGTTTTTT. This codes for CASSSGTSGTGELFF. The entire variable domain, with the rest obtained from reference TRBV5-4 and TRBJ2-2, is as follows: ETGVTQSPTHLIKTRGQQVTLRCSSQSGHNTVSWYQQALGQGPQFIFQYYREEENGRGNFPPRFSGLQFPNYSSELNVNALELDDSALYLCASSSGTSGTGELFFGEGSRLTVL.

The chain links TRBV15 to TRBJ2-7; D may be TRBD1 (6 bases). V lost 3 bases and J lost 0, with 15 bases in between. The CDR3 runs to 16 residues. CDR1 is LNHNV, CDR2 YYDKDF, per germline (reference sequence). CDR3 nucleotides: TGTGCCACCAGCAGGGACAGAATATCTTCCTCCTACGAGCAGTACTTC. Translated, it gives CATSRDRISSSYEQYF.

The chain uses TRBV30 and TRBJ2-4, with a tentative D call TRBD2 (6 bases). Germline V gives CDR1 GTSNPN, CDR2 SVGIG (reference sequence). V was trimmed by 2 bases and J by 11 bases, leaving 7 bases between them. The CDR3 has 10 residues. The CDR3 spells CAWSRRVQYF. CDR3 bases: TGTGCCTGGAGTAGGAGGGTTCAGTACTTC.

This clone was detected only once. V is TRBV19 and J is TRBJ2-3; D is ambiguous. CDR3 size: 14 residues. Trimming took off 5 bases at V and 6 bases at J, with 15 bases between the two ends. CDR1 and CDR2 (germline): LNHDA, SQIVND (reference sequence). CDR3 in amino acids: CASSRTARWDTQYF. DNA of the CDR3: TGTGCCAGTAGTCGGACCGCTCGGTGGGATACGCAGTATTTT.

The DNA of the CDR3 is TGTGCCAGCAGTCCTAGGGGGAGGCCCTACGAGCAGTACTTC. Translated, it gives CASSPRGRPYEQYF. The chain carries TRBV27 and TRBJ2-7; D could derive from TRBD1 or TRBD2 (6 bases each). This CDR3 region has 14 residues. Deletions cut 5 bases from V and 2 bases from J, with 13 bases between. CDR1 MNHEY and CDR2 SMNVEV come from the germline V gene (reference sequence).